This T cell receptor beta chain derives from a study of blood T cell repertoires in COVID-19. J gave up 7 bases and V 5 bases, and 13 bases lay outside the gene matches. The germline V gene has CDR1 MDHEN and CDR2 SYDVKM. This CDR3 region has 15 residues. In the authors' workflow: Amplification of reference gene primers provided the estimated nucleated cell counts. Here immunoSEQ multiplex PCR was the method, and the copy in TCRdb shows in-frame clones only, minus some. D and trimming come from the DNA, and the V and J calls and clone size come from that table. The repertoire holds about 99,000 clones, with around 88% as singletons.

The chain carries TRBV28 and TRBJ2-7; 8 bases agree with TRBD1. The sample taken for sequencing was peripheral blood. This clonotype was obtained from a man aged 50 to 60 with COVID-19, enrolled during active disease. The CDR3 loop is CASSPPDRAVWEQYF. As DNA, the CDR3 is TGTGCCAGCAGTCCTCCGGACAGGGCGGTCTGGGAGCAGTACTTC.